This T cell receptor beta chain was identified in a study of control samples from healthy donors and cancer patients. Method: immunoSEQ multiplex PCR; TCRdb's copy keeps in-frame clones and lacks some. The sample consists of about 63,000 clones, almost 85% of them appearing once. Unmatched junction bases numbered 7, after V lost 4 bases and J lost 6 bases. The CDR3 sequence is 15 residues long. In germline, CDR1 is WSHSY, CDR2 SAAADI. The TCR sequence derives from a man aged 35-49 years in good health. The rearrangement links TRBV10-2 to TRBJ1-1; 11 bases agree with TRBD1. Sequencing input: blood. CDR3 loop: CASSALGQGGAEAFF. Written as DNA, the CDR3 is TGCGCCAGCAGTGCGTTGGGACAGGGGGGGGCTGAAGCTTTCTTT.